This TCR beta chain was captured in a study of T cell responses to AZD1222 COVID-19 vaccine. Overall study context: Analyses pooled second doses at about 4 or about 12 weeks. Study-level results: A rise in Spike-specific TCR breadth and depth followed two AZD1222 doses.

Generated by immunoSEQ multiplex PCR, the TCRdb table keeps only in-frame clones and is missing some. Of about 87,000 clones listed, nearly 90% are singletons. This CDR3 spans 18 amino acids. The V gene lost 1 base and the J gene lost 0 bases, with 16 bases spanning the gap. Germline-derived CDR1 and CDR2 are LGHNA and YSLEER. About this clone itself: What it recognizes is unknown.

The chain carries TRBV4-3 and TRBJ1-3, with unresolved D. This TCR was recovered from an adult in good health. The sample in question was peripheral blood, obtained on day 0 of AZD1222 vaccination. The CDR3 loop reads CASSQAPQRADSGNTIYF. The CDR3 region has the DNA TGCGCCAGCAGCCAAGCCCCTCAAAGGGCAGACTCTGGAAACACCATATATTTT.